Listed below are T cell receptor beta chains from one sample, sequenced in a study of T cell changes during pregnancy in multiple sclerosis. Here immunoSEQ multiplex PCR was the method, and the copy in TCRdb shows in-frame clones only, minus some. The profile shows 45,000 to 60,000 clones, about 92% of them singletons. The sequences come from CD8+ T cells from peripheral blood mononuclear cells, collected before pregnancy. These receptors came from a female donor with multiple sclerosis, enrolled in a pregnancy study. Both conserved end residues are part of each CDR3. A D gene is named only where the DNA matches it firmly. Size is omitted from some rows. Given values are once, few, many or a class for expanded clones.

clone size: NA; J gene: TRBJ2-1; D gene: TRBD2; V gene: TRBV5-4; CDR3 DNA: TGTGCCAGCAGCCCGCCGGGGGCGGGGGGGTTGAATGAGCAGTTCTTC; CDR3 protein: CASSPPGAGGLNEQFF
clone size: few; J gene: TRBJ2-7; D gene: NA; V gene: TRBV7-9; CDR3 DNA: TGTGCCAGCAGCTCTCCCGGCCCAGACAGCTACGAGCAGTACTTC; CDR3 protein: CASSSPGPDSYEQYF
clone size: NA; J gene: TRBJ2-7; D gene: TRBD2; V gene: TRBV4-1; CDR3 DNA: TGCGCCAGCAGCCAGGGGACTAGCGGGATTTACGAGCAGTACTTC; CDR3 protein: CASSQGTSGIYEQYF
clone size: NA; J gene: TRBJ1-1; D gene: NA; V gene: TRBV9; CDR3 DNA: TGTGCCAGCAGCGGTGAGCCAGGAGGATTGAACACTGAAGCTTTCTTT; CDR3 protein: CASSGEPGGLNTEAFF
clone size: NA; J gene: TRBJ2-7; D gene: NA; V gene: TRBV7-2; CDR3 DNA: TGTGCCAGCAGCTTCGGCGGGGTCTACGAGCAGTACTTC; CDR3 protein: CASSFGGVYEQYF
clone size: NA; J gene: TRBJ2-3; D gene: NA; V gene: TRBV4-2; CDR3 DNA: TGTGCCAGCAGCCAAGTCGAGACAGATACGCAGTATTTT; CDR3 protein: CASSQVETDTQYF
clone size: NA; J gene: TRBJ2-3; D gene: TRBD2; V gene: TRBV2; CDR3 DNA: TGTGCCAGCATTGGGACTAGCGGGGCGAGCACAGATACGCAGTATTTT; CDR3 protein: CASIGTSGASTDTQYF
clone size: NA; J gene: TRBJ1-6; D gene: TRBD1; V gene: TRBV4-3; CDR3 DNA: TGCGCCAGCAGCCAAGACAGGGGGAGCAATTCACCCCTCCACTTT; CDR3 protein: CASSQDRGSNSPLHF
clone size: NA; J gene: TRBJ2-6; D gene: TRBD2; V gene: TRBV6-1; CDR3 DNA: TGTGCCAGCAGTGAAGAAGCGGGATCTGGGGCCAACGTCCTGACTTTC; CDR3 protein: CASSEEAGSGANVLTF
clone size: NA; J gene: TRBJ2-3; D gene: NA; V gene: TRBV6-5; CDR3 DNA: TGTGCCAGCAGTTACGAGTTCGGAGGGTACACAGATACGCAGTATTTT; CDR3 protein: CASSYEFGGYTDTQYF
clone size: NA; J gene: TRBJ2-7; D gene: NA; V gene: TRBV7-9; CDR3 DNA: TGTGCCAGCAGCTTCCAGGAGGCCCCGCAGTACTTC; CDR3 protein: CASSFQEAPQYF
clone size: NA; J gene: TRBJ2-1; D gene: TRBD2; V gene: TRBV29-1; CDR3 DNA: TGCAGCGCCGTCTCTGGGGAGGGTGGCAATGAGCAGTTCTTC; CDR3 protein: CSAVSGEGGNEQFF
clone size: once; J gene: TRBJ2-2; D gene: NA; V gene: TRBV6-4; CDR3 DNA: TGTGCCAGCAAGTCCTCCACAGCCGGGGAGCTGTTTTTT; CDR3 protein: CASKSSTAGELFF
clone size: NA; J gene: TRBJ2-1; D gene: TRBD2; V gene: TRBV30; CDR3 DNA: TGTGCCGGGCTTTGGCGGGGGGGGCCCCGGGAGCAGTTCTTC; CDR3 protein: CAGLWRGGPREQFF
clone size: NA; J gene: TRBJ2-5; D gene: TRBD2; V gene: TRBV7-9; CDR3 DNA: TGTGCCAGCAGCCCCCCTAGCGGGGGTAAGACCCAGTACTTC; CDR3 protein: CASSPPSGGKTQYF
clone size: NA; J gene: TRBJ2-3; D gene: TRBD2; V gene: TRBV2; CDR3 DNA: TGTGCCAGCAGTGAAGTCCTAGCGGGGCTAGGGGATACGCAGTATTTT; CDR3 protein: CASSEVLAGLGDTQYF
clone size: NA; J gene: TRBJ2-3; D gene: NA; V gene: TRBV10-3; CDR3 DNA: TGTGCCATCAGTGAATGGGAGTTCACAGATACGCAGTATTTT; CDR3 protein: CAISEWEFTDTQYF
clone size: NA; J gene: TRBJ2-2; D gene: TRBD1; V gene: TRBV5-5; CDR3 DNA: TGTGCCAGCAGCTTGTTCATGGGACAGGGTTACACCGGGGAGCTGTTTTTT; CDR3 protein: CASSLFMGQGYTGELFF
clone size: NA; J gene: TRBJ2-1; D gene: TRBD2; V gene: TRBV10-3; CDR3 DNA: TGTGCCATCAGTGAGTCGAGCGGGGCTCGATACAATGAGCAGTTCTTC; CDR3 protein: CAISESSGARYNEQFF
clone size: NA; J gene: TRBJ2-3; D gene: NA; V gene: TRBV27; CDR3 DNA: TGTGCCAGCAGTTTATCGCCAGGGCCCCCCACAGATACGCAGTATTTT; CDR3 protein: CASSLSPGPPTDTQYF
clone size: NA; J gene: TRBJ1-5; D gene: TRBD1; V gene: TRBV4-3; CDR3 DNA: TGCGCCAGCAGCCACAACGGGACAGGGATTCAGCCCCAGCATTTT; CDR3 protein: CASSHNGTGIQPQHF
clone size: NA; J gene: TRBJ2-6; D gene: TRBD2; V gene: TRBV15; CDR3 DNA: TGTGCCACCAGCATGCGGGGGAACGCAGGGGCCAACGTCCTGACTTTC; CDR3 protein: CATSMRGNAGANVLTF
clone size: NA; J gene: TRBJ2-1; D gene: NA; V gene: TRBV9; CDR3 DNA: TGTGCCAGCAGCGTAGAGGCCTTACAGGGAAGTGAGCAGTTCTTC; CDR3 protein: CASSVEALQGSEQFF
clone size: NA; J gene: TRBJ2-7; D gene: NA; V gene: TRBV29-1; CDR3 DNA: TGCAGCGTTGCCCTCCTCAGCTCCTACGAGCAGTACTTC; CDR3 protein: CSVALLSSYEQYF
clone size: once; J gene: TRBJ2-7; D gene: TRBD2; V gene: TRBV6-6; CDR3 DNA: TGTGCCAGCAGCCATACCGCGGGGGGCGGGGCCTACGAGCAGTACTTC; CDR3 protein: CASSHTAGGGAYEQYF
clone size: NA; J gene: TRBJ2-5; D gene: NA; V gene: TRBV7-7; CDR3 DNA: TGTGCCAGCAGCAACCGGCTGGGAGCCCCTCAAGAGACCCAGTACTTC; CDR3 protein: CASSNRLGAPQETQYF
clone size: NA; J gene: TRBJ1-2; D gene: NA; V gene: TRBV4-3; CDR3 DNA: TGCGCCAGCAGCCAAGATTATGGGGGCCACTATGGCTACACCTTC; CDR3 protein: CASSQDYGGHYGYTF
clone size: NA; J gene: TRBJ2-7; D gene: TRBD1; V gene: TRBV7-2; CDR3 DNA: TGTGCCAGCAGCGCTTTGACAGGGAGTTCCTACGAGCAGTACTTC; CDR3 protein: CASSALTGSSYEQYF
clone size: NA; J gene: TRBJ1-1; D gene: NA; V gene: TRBV6-4; CDR3 DNA: TGTGCCAGCAGTGACTCGGGACAAATAGCTTTCTTT; CDR3 protein: CASSDSGQIAFF
clone size: NA; J gene: TRBJ1-6; D gene: TRBD1; V gene: TRBV27; CDR3 DNA: TGTGCCACAGGACAGGGTAATTCACCCCTCCACTTT; CDR3 protein: CATGQGNSPLHF
clone size: once; J gene: TRBJ2-1; D gene: NA; V gene: TRBV2; CDR3 DNA: TGTGCCAGCTGGCGGGGGCTTGAGCAGTTCTTC; CDR3 protein: CASWRGLEQFF
clone size: NA; J gene: TRBJ2-5; D gene: NA; V gene: TRBV5-6; CDR3 DNA: TGTGCCAGCAGCTTGGGAGCCCGGCAGTACTTC; CDR3 protein: CASSLGARQYF
clone size: NA; J gene: TRBJ1-2; D gene: NA; V gene: TRBV6-1; CDR3 DNA: TGTGCCAGCAGCCCTCTAGGAGGGTCCTATGGCTACACCTTC; CDR3 protein: CASSPLGGSYGYTF
clone size: NA; J gene: TRBJ1-2; D gene: TRBD1; V gene: TRBV27; CDR3 DNA: TGTGCCAGCAGTTTCACAGGGGGTGGTGGCTACACCTTC; CDR3 protein: CASSFTGGGGYTF
clone size: few; J gene: TRBJ1-1; D gene: NA; V gene: TRBV7-9; CDR3 DNA: TGTGCCAGCAGCTCGACAGGACCCCCTGAAGCTTTCTTT; CDR3 protein: CASSSTGPPEAFF
clone size: NA; J gene: TRBJ2-7; D gene: NA; V gene: TRBV4-1; CDR3 DNA: TGCGCCAGCAGCCCACGTCCGGACATGGATTACGAGCAGTACTTC; CDR3 protein: CASSPRPDMDYEQYF
clone size: NA; J gene: TRBJ2-7; D gene: TRBD2; V gene: TRBV11-2; CDR3 DNA: TGTGCCAGCAGCCCACAGGGGGGACTAGCGCGCGAGCAGTACTTC; CDR3 protein: CASSPQGGLAREQYF
clone size: NA; J gene: TRBJ2-5; D gene: NA; V gene: TRBV29-1; CDR3 DNA: TGCAGCGTCCTGGAGAGGGCAGCACTTCAAGAGACCCAGTACTTC; CDR3 protein: CSVLERAALQETQYF
clone size: NA; J gene: TRBJ2-7; D gene: TRBD2; V gene: TRBV25-1; CDR3 DNA: TGTGCCAGCAGGGGGACTGGGGGGGAGGCCTACGAGCAGTACTTC; CDR3 protein: CASRGTGGEAYEQYF
clone size: few; J gene: TRBJ2-2; D gene: TRBD1; V gene: TRBV9; CDR3 DNA: TGTGCCAGCAGCGGGAACCGGGACAGGGGCACCGGGGAGCTGTTTTTT; CDR3 protein: CASSGNRDRGTGELFF
clone size: NA; J gene: TRBJ1-2; D gene: NA; V gene: TRBV12-5; CDR3 DNA: TGTGCTAGTGGTTCCGCCTTAGACAGCTACTATGGCTACACCTTC; CDR3 protein: CASGSALDSYYGYTF
clone size: NA; J gene: TRBJ2-6; D gene: TRBD1; V gene: TRBV9; CDR3 DNA: TGTGCCAGCAGCCATCAGGGACAGGGCATTGAGGCCAACGTCCTGACTTTC; CDR3 protein: CASSHQGQGIEANVLTF
clone size: once; J gene: TRBJ2-7; D gene: NA; V gene: TRBV2; CDR3 DNA: TGTGCCAGCAGTCGCAGGCCCCTGGACGAGCAGTACTTC; CDR3 protein: CASSRRPLDEQYF
clone size: NA; J gene: TRBJ1-5; D gene: NA; V gene: TRBV5-6; CDR3 DNA: TGTGCCAGCAGCCTTCAGCCCCAGCATTTT; CDR3 protein: CASSLQPQHF
clone size: NA; J gene: TRBJ2-1; D gene: TRBD2; V gene: TRBV27; CDR3 DNA: TGTGCCAGCAGGGAGTCTAGCGGAGGGACTTACAATGAGCAGTTCTTC; CDR3 protein: CASRESSGGTYNEQFF